This T cell receptor beta chain was recovered during a study of blood T cell repertoires in COVID-19. Sequenced by immunoSEQ multiplex PCR; TCRdb stores in-frame clones only, minus some. The table lists 95,000 to 150,000 clones, roughly 84% of them singletons. Residents of 24 US areas, aged roughly 18 to 89 years, made up the participants. The clonotype comes from a woman in her twenties or thirties who had recovered from COVID-19. Sequencing used PBMCs or T cells enriched from blood (not recorded which).

The CDR3 sequence: CASSKQSSGTEQYF. CDR3 in DNA: TGCGCCAGCAGCAAACAGAGTAGCGGGACCGAGCAGTACTTC. The chain is built from TRBV5-1 and TRBJ2-7, with 8 bases identical to TRBD2. V lost 4 bases, J lost 6 bases, and 9 bases stayed unmatched. The germline V gene has CDR1 SGHRS and CDR2 YFSETQ. This CDR3 region has 14 residues.